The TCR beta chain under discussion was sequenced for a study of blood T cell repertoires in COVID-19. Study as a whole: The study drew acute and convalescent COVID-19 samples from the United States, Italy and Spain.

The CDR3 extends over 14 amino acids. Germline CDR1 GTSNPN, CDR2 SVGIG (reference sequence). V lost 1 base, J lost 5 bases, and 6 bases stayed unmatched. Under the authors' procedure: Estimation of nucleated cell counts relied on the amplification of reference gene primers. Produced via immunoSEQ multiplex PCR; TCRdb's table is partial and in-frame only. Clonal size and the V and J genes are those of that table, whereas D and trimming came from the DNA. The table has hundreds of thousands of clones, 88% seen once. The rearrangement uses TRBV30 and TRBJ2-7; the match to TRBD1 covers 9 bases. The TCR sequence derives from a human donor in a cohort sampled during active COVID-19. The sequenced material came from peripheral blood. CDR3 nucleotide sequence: TGTGCCTGGAGTGCGGGACAGGGTATGAACGAGCAGTACTTC. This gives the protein CAWSAGQGMNEQYF.